This T cell receptor beta chain was profiled in a study of blood T cell repertoires in COVID-19. Study details: T cells, B-cell-depleted T cells, or PBMCs supplied cDNA or gDNA.

Germline CDR1 and CDR2: SQVTM and ANQGSEA. The CDR3 covers 12 residues. V was pared by 8 bases and J by 7 bases, with 9 bases of the junction left unmatched. In the study's own analysis: Estimates of nucleated cell counts were drawn from the amplification of reference gene primers. Generated by immunoSEQ multiplex PCR, the TCRdb table keeps only in-frame clones and is missing some. V and J calls and clone size are copied from that table; D and trimming were computed from the DNA. The sample lists about 230,000 clones, 70% to 85% occurring once. V and J are TRBV29-1 and TRBJ1-1, with 8 bases aligning to TRBD1. This TCR was sampled from a man in his forties who had recovered from COVID-19. The source material was peripheral blood. The CDR3 here is CSTNRGMNEAFF. For the CDR3, the DNA is TGCAGCACAAACAGGGGGATGAATGAAGCTTTCTTT.